Sequencing of this T cell receptor beta chain was carried out in a study of a mutant IDH1 vaccine in newly diagnosed glioma. A remark on this clone: Its antigen is not known.

The time point is: week 11, during vaccination. A single vaccine dose contained 300 ug of mutant IDH1 20-mer peptide, and topical imiquimod was used with it. Assay used: immunoSEQ multiplex PCR; TCRdb lists only in-frame clones, some missing. This table holds about 36,000 clones, around 80% found once. Source: peripheral blood mononuclear cells (PBMCs), taken from a glioma patient whose treatment included an IDH1 peptide vaccine. The sequence was collected from a woman aged 30 to 39 with glioma. Some clones in this sample may be carry-over from other donors' samples.

The CDR3 spells CSVVRRTGELFF. DNA of the CDR3: TGCAGCGTAGTCCGGCGCACCGGGGAGCTGTTTTTT. J is TRBJ2-2 and V is TRBV29-1; D unclear. Germline V gene lookup returns CDR1 SQVTM and CDR2 ANQGSEA. Trimming shortened V by 6 bases and J by 4 bases, and 9 bases separated the two germline ends. The CDR3 extends over 12 amino acids.